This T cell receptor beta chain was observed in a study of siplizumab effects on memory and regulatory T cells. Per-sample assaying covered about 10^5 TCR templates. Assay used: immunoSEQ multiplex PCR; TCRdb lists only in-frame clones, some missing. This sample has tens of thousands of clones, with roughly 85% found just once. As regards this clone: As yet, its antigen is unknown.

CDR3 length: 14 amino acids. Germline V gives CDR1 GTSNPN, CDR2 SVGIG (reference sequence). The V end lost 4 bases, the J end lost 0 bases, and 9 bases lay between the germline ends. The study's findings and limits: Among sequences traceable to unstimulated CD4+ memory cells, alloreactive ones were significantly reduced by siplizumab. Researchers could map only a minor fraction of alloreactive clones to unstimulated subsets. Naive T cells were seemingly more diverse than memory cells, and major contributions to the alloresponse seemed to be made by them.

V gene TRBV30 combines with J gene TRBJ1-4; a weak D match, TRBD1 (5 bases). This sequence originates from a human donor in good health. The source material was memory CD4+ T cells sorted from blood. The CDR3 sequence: CAWTRQSTNEKLFF. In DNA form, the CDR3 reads TGTGCCTGGACAAGACAGTCAACTAATGAAAAACTGTTTTTT.